The T cell receptor (beta chain) described here comes from a study of cytomegalovirus exposure and HLA in healthy donors. Clones were sequenced by immunoSEQ multiplex PCR, and TCRdb holds only the in-frame ones, with some missing. The table includes over 150,000 clones, 65% to 85% detected once. To note about this clone: Its antigen is unidentified.

General study points: The majority of TCR sequences were rare, yet some public TCRs appeared in many donors. A list of about 180 TCR beta chains associated with cytomegalovirus was given. Cytomegalovirus status was reportedly diagnosed by the classifier with high specificity and sensitivity.

It was the approximately 130-subject validation cohort, separate from the roughly 700-subject first cohort, to which the donors belonged. Sample: PBMCs. The TCR sequence derives from a woman between 18 and 29 years old in good health and CMV-seropositive.

The DNA of the CDR3 is TGTGCCAGTGAATCGACAGGGTACGGAAACACCATATATTTT. Amino acid sequence: CASESTGYGNTIYF. J is TRBJ1-3 and V is TRBV19; 7 bases fit TRBD1. Germline values: CDR1 LNHDA, CDR2 SQIVND (reference sequence). There are 14 residues in the CDR3. Unmatched junction bases numbered 8, after V lost 8 bases and J lost 4 bases.